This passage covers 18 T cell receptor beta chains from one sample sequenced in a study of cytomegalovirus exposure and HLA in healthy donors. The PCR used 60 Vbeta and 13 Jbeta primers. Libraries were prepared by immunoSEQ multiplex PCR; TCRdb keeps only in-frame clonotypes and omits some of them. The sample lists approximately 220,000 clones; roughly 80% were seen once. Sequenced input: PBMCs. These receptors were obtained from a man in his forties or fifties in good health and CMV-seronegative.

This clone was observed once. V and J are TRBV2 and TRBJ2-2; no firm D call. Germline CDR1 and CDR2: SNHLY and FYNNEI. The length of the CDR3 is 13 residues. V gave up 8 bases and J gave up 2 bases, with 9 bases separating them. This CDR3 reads CASQRVNTGELFF. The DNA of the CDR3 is TGTGCCAGCCAACGGGTCAACACCGGGGAGCTGTTTTTT. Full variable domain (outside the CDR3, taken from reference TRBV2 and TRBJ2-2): EPEVTQTPSHQVTQMGQEVILRCVPISNHLYFYWYRQILGQKVEFLVSFYNNEISEKSEIFDDQFSVERPDGSNFTLKIRSTKLEDSAMYFCASQRVNTGELFFGEGSRLTVL.

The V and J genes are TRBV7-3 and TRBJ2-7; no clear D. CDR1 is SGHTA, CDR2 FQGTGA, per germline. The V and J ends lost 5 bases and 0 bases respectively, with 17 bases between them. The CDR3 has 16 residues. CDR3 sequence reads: CASSPDSRHPSYEQYF. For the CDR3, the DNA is TGTGCCAGCAGCCCAGACTCGAGGCATCCCTCCTACGAGCAGTACTTC.

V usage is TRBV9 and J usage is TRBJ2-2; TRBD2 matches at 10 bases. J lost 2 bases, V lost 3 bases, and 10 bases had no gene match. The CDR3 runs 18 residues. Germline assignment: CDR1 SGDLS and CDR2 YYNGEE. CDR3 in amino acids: CASSEGPSGGLNTGELFF. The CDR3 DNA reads TGTGCCAGCAGCGAAGGGCCTAGCGGGGGCCTTAACACCGGGGAGCTGTTTTTT.

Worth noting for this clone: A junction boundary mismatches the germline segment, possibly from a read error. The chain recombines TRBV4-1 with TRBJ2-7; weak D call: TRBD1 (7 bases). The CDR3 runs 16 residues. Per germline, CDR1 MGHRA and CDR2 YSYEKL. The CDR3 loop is CASSQGRARGNNERYF. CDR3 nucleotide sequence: TGCGCCAGCAGCCAAGGGAGGGCCAGGGGGAACAACGAGCGGTACTTC.

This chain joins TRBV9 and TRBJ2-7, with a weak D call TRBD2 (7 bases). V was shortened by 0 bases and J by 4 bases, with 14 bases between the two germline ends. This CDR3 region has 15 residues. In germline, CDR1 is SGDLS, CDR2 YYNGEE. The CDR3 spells CASSVGGGPEYEQYF. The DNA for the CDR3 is TGTGCCAGCAGCGTAGGGGGGGGGCCCGAATACGAGCAGTACTTC.

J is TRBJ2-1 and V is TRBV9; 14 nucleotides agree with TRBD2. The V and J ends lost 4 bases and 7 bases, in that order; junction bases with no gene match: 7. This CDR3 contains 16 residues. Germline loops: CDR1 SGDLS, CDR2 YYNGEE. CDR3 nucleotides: TGTGCCAGCAGCACTCCCGGGACTAGCGGGGGTAATGAGCAGTTCTTC. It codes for CASSTPGTSGGNEQFF.

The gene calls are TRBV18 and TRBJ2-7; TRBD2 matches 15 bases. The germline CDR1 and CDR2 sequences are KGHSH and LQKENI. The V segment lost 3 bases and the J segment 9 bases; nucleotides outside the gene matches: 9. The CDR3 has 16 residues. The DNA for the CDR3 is TGTGCCAGCTCACCCCCGTGGACTAGCGGGAGGGGTGGGCAGTACTTC. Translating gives CASSPPWTSGRGGQYF.

The CDR3 region has the DNA TGTGCCAGCAGTTTCTCACCCAGGGCCATGACAGATACGCAGTATTTT. Translated, it gives CASSFSPRAMTDTQYF. The rearrangement links TRBV28 to TRBJ2-3; tentatively, D is TRBD1 (5 bases). With 3 bases removed from V and 3 bases from J, the gap between germline ends came to 16 bases. The germline gives CDR1 MDHEN, CDR2 SYDVKM. This CDR3 has 16 residues.

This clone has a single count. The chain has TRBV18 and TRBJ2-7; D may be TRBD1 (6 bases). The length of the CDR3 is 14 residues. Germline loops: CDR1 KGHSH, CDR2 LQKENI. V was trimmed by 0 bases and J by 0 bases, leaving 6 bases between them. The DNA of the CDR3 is TGTGCCAGCTCACCACCGGACAGCTCCTACGAGCAGTACTTC. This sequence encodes CASSPPDSSYEQYF. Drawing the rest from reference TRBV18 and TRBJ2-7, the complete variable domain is NAGVMQNPRHLVRRRGQEARLRCSPMKGHSHVYWYRQLPEEGLKFMVYLQKENIIDESGMPKERFSAEFPKEGPSILRIQQVVRGDSAAYFCASSPPDSSYEQYFGPGTRLTVT.

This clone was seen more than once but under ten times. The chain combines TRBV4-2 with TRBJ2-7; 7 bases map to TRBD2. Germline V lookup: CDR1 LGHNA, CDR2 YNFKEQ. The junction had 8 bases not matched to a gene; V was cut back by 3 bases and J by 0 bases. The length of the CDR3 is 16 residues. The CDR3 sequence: CASSHRALADSYEQYF. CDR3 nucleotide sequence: TGTGCCAGCAGCCATAGGGCCCTAGCGGACTCCTACGAGCAGTACTTC.

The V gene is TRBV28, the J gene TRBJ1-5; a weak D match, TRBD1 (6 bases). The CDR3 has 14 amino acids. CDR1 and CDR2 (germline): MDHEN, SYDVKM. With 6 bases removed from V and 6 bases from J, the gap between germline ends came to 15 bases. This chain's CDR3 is CASRLTGLGQPQHF. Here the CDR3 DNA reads TGTGCCAGCAGACTTACAGGGTTGGGTCAGCCCCAGCATTTT. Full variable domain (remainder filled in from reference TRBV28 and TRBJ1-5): DVKVTQSSRYLVKRTGEKVFLECVQDMDHENMFWYRQDPGLGLRLIYFSYDVKMKEKGDIPEGYSVSREKKERFSLILESASTNQTSMYLCASRLTGLGQPQHFGDGTRLSIL.

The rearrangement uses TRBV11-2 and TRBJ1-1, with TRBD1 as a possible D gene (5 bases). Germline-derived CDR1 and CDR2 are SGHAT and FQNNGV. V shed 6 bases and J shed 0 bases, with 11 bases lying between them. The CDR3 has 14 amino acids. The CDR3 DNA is TGTGCCAGCAGGGGGGGGAATATGAACACTGAAGCTTTCTTT. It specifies CASRGGNMNTEAFF.

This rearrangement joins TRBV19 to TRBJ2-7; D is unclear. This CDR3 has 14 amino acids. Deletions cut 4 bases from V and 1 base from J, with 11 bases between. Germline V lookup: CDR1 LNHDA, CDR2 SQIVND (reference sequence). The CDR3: CASSTETRSYEQYF. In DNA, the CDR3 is TGTGCCAGTAGTACCGAGACACGGTCCTACGAGCAGTACTTC.

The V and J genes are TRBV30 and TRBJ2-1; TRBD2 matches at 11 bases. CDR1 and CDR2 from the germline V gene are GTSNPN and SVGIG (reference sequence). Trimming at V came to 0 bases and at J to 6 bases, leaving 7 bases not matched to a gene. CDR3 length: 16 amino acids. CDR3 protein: CAWSVRFSGRGNEQFF. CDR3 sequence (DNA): TGTGCCTGGAGTGTACGGTTTAGCGGGAGGGGCAATGAGCAGTTCTTC.

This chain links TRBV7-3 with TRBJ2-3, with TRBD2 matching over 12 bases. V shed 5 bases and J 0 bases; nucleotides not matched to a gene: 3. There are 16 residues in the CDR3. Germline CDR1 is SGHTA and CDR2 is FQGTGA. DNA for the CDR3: TGTGCCAGCAGCCCCGGACTAGCGGGGAGCACAGATACGCAGTATTTT. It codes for CASSPGLAGSTDTQYF.

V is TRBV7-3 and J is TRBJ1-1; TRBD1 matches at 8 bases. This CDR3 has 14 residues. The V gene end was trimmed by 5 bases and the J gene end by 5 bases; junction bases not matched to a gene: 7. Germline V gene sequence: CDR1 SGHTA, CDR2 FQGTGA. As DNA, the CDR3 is TGTGCCAGCAGCACGACAACAGGGGGAACTGAAGCTTTCTTT. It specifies CASSTTTGGTEAFF.

Written as DNA, the CDR3 is TGTGCCGGCTCCGGGACAGGGGGAGAAGGCTACACCTTC. As protein: CAGSGTGGEGYTF. The rearrangement uses TRBV6-1 and TRBJ1-2; TRBD1 matches at 11 bases. CDR3 length equals 13 residues. Germline CDR1 and CDR2: MNHNS and SASEGT. V shed 11 bases and J 8 bases; nucleotides not matched to a gene: 10.

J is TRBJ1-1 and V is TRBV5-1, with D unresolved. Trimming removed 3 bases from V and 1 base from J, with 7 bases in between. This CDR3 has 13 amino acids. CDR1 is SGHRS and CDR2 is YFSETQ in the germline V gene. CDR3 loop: CASSSVANTEAFF. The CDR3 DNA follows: TGCGCCAGCAGCTCAGTGGCGAACACTGAAGCTTTCTTT. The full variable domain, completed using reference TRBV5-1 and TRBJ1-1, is KAGVTQTPRYLIKTRGQQVTLSCSPISGHRSVSWYQQTPGQGLQFLFEYFSETQRNKGNFPGRFSGRQFSNSRSEMNVSTLELGDSALYLCASSSVANTEAFFGQGTRLTVV.